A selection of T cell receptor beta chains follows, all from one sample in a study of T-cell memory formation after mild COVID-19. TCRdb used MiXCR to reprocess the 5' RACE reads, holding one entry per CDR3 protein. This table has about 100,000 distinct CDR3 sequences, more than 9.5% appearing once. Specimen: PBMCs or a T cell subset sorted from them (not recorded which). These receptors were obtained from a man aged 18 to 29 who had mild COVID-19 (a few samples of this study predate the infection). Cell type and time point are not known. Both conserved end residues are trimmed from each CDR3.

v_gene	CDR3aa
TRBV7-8	ASSETSGGADEQF
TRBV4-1	ASSQDSGGGNEQF
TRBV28	ASSLGREDPPDAPLH
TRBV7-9	ASSFLTGDGYT
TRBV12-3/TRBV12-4	ASRKEKETQY
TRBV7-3	ASSPNGQRVYGYT
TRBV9	ASSVWGANVLT
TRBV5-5	ASSLEVVDTQY
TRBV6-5	ASKTGGLETQY
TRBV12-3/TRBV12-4	ASSLWGQPQH
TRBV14	ASSQESTSGNTIY
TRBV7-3	ASSRTGENTEAF
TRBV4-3	ASSQRDSSYNSPLH
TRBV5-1	ASSPDGVAEAF
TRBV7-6	ASSLGNSPDGNYGYT
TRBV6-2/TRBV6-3	ASREGTGGNEQF
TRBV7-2	ASSLSSDRNEKLF
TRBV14	ASRHGTGGIHEQY
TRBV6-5	ASSYRTGELF
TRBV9	ASSAGGGPSYEQY
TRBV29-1	SAVDVTDELEQY
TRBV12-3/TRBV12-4	ASRIYGTEAF
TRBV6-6	ASSPYRAGGDTQY
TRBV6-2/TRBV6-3	ASTDGRTEAF
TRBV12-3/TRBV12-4	ASLNGIYT
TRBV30	AWTRDGNTEAF
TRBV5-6	ASSYPGQQTDTQY
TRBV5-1	ASSLLAGELSYEQY
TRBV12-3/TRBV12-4	ASSLLAGGLSTDTQY
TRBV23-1	ASSLRGNGYT